This T cell receptor beta chain was identified in a study of metastatic and nonmetastatic thyroid tumors. On the study more broadly: Repertoires from blood and tumor or nodule tissue of malignant and benign thyroid patients were compared.

Overall study findings and caveats: Malignant thyroid tumors reportedly had TCR beta diversity that was significantly higher than in benign nodules, in blood and tumor.

This CDR3 is built from 15 residues. Trimming stripped 4 bases from V and 0 bases from J, with 13 bases between. Germline CDR1 and CDR2: SGHKS and YYEKEE (reference sequence). Treatment of any kind had been given to no patient before thyroid surgery. Original processing methods: Built for papillary thyroid cancer, a distant-metastasis classifier drew on CDR3 differences across clinicopathological groups. TCRdb re-called clones from the PCR reads using MiXCR. TCRdb's processing, not the authors', yielded these V and J calls. The profile covers 89,000 or so clones, with roughly 8.6% appearing a single time and roughly 10% taken by the ten largest. Comments on this clone: Antigen: not known.

The sequencing sample was made of blood. The chain joins TRBV5-5 to TRBJ1-2; D might be TRBD1 (6 bases). The TCR comes from a female donor with papillary thyroid cancer or a benign thyroid nodule (not recorded which). Some clones in this sample may be carry-over from other donors' samples. The CDR3 nucleotides read TGTGCCAGCAGCCATGGGACACCCGCTAACTATGGCTACACCTTC. Its translation: CASSHGTPANYGYTF.